This T cell receptor (beta chain) was found in a study of blood T cell repertoires in COVID-19. In the original analysis: How many nucleated cells were present was estimated from reference gene primer amplification. Some clones are missing from TCRdb's copy, which holds only in-frame ones; the method was immunoSEQ multiplex PCR. That table is the source of V, J and clone size, and D and trimming were worked out from the DNA. The sample lists about 340,000 clones, approximately 86% occurring once. This clone was counted ten times or more. CDR1 and CDR2 (germline): SGHVS, FQNEAQ. The V end lost 4 bases, the J end lost 5 bases, and 14 bases lay between the germline ends. The CDR3 consists of 14 residues.

The TCR comes from a woman aged 55-75 years with COVID-19, enrolled during active disease. The sequencing sample was made of peripheral blood. The V call is TRBV7-8, the J call TRBJ1-2; D ambiguous. The CDR3 protein is CASSSGTGSYGYTF. The CDR3 DNA follows: TGTGCCAGCAGCTCAGGAACCGGATCGTATGGCTACACCTTC.